This T cell receptor beta chain was sequenced in a study of blood T cell repertoires in COVID-19. Study context: Donors in the United States, Italy and Spain gave samples during acute or convalescent COVID-19.

The CDR3 has 13 amino acids. Looked up from germline, CDR1 is LGHDT and CDR2 is YNNKEL (reference sequence). J was trimmed by 4 bases and V by 8 bases; bases with no gene match: 5. As handled by the study authors: Researchers report that nucleated cell counts were estimated from reference gene primer amplification. Generated by immunoSEQ multiplex PCR, the TCRdb table keeps only in-frame clones and is missing some. V and J calls plus clone size are reproduced from that table; the DNA served to infer D and trimming. The profile shows some 100,000 clones, almost 90% of them singletons. The receptor's source is a woman in her seventies with acute or convalescent COVID-19. Material: peripheral blood. The rearrangement links TRBV3-1 (or the pseudogene TRBV3-2) to TRBJ2-5; 9 bases map to TRBD2. The CDR3 protein is CASSKAGGETQYF. The CDR3 DNA follows: TGTGCCAGCTCCAAAGCGGGAGGAGAGACCCAGTACTTC.